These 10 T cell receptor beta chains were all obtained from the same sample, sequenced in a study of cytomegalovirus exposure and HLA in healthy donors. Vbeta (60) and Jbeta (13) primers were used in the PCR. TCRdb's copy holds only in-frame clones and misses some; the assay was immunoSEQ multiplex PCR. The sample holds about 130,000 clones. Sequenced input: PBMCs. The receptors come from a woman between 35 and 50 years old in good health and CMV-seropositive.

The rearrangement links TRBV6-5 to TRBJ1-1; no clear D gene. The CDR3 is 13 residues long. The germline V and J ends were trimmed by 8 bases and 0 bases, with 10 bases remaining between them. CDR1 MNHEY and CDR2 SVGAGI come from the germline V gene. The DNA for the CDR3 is TGTGCCAGCGGCGACAACTTGAACACTGAAGCTTTCTTT. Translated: CASGDNLNTEAFF.

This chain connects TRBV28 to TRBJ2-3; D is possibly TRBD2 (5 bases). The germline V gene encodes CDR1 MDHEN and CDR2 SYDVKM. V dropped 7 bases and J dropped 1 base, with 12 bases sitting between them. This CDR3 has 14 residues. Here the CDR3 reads CASIEGSRTDTQYF. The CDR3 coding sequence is TGTGCCAGCATAGAGGGTTCTCGCACAGATACGCAGTATTTT. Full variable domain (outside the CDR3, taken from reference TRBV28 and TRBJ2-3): DVKVTQSSRYLVKRTGEKVFLECVQDMDHENMFWYRQDPGLGLRLIYFSYDVKMKEKGDIPEGYSVSREKKERFSLILESASTNQTSMYLCASIEGSRTDTQYFGPGTRLTVL.

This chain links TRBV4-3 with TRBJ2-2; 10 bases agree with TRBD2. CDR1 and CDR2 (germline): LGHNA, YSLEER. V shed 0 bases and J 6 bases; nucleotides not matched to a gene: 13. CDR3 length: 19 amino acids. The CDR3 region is CASSQEVGFSGRRAGELFF. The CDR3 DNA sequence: TGCGCCAGCAGCCAAGAGGTCGGCTTTAGCGGGAGGAGGGCCGGGGAGCTGTTTTTT.

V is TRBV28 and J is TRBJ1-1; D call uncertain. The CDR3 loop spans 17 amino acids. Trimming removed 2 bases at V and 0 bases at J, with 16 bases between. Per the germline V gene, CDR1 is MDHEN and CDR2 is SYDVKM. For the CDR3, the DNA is TGTGCCAGCAGTTTAGGGGAGGCCCCTCGATTGAACACTGAAGCTTTCTTT. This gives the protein CASSLGEAPRLNTEAFF.

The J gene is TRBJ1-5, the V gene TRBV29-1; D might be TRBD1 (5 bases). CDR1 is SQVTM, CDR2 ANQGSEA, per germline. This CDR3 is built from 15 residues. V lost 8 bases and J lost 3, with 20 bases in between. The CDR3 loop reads CSSSPKGEDNQPQHF. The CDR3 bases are TGCAGCTCTTCACCGAAAGGGGAGGACAATCAGCCCCAGCATTTT.

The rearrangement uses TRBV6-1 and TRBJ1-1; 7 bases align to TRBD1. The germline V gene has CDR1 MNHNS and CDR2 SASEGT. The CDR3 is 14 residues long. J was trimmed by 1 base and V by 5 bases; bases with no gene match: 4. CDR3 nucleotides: TGTGCCAGCAGTAACAGGGGAAGGAACACTGAAGCTTTCTTT. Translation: CASSNRGRNTEAFF.

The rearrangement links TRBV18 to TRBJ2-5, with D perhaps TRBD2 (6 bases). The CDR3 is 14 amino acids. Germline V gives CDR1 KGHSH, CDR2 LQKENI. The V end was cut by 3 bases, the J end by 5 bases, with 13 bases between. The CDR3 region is CASSPYRGKETQYF. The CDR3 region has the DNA TGTGCCAGCTCACCTTACCGGGGGAAGGAGACCCAGTACTTC.

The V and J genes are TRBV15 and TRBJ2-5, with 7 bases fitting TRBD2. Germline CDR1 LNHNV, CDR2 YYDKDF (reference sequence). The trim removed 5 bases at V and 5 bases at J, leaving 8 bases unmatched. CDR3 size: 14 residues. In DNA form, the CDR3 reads TGTGCCACCAGCGGTTCCGGGAGGAGGGAGACCCAGTACTTC. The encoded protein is CATSGSGRRETQYF.

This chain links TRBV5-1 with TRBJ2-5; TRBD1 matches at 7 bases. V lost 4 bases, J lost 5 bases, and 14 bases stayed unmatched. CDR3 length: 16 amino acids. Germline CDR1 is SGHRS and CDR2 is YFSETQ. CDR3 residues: CASSAARQGVLETQYF. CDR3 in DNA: TGCGCCAGCAGCGCCGCTAGACAGGGCGTGTTGGAGACCCAGTACTTC.

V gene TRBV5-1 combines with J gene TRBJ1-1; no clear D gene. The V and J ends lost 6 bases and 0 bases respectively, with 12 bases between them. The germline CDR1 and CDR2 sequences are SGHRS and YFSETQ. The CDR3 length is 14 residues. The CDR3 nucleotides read TGCGCCAGCAAGATCGGCGGTCTGAACACTGAAGCTTTCTTT. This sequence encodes CASKIGGLNTEAFF.